This TCR delta chain is drawn from a study of Vδ1+ human thymocytes. Regarding the study as a whole: Bulk data may be misread because of unexpected Vdelta2 sequences. Despite high sort purity, roughly 20% of thymic T cell receptor delta sequences were Vdelta2. TRD repertoires were essentially private, unlike widely shared TRG clonotypes. Thymic TRG and TRD repertoires appeared highly polyclonal, with Gaussian CDR3 length distributions.

The CDR3 loop spans 24 amino acids. The V and J ends lost 4 bases and 0 bases, in that order; junction bases with no gene match: 26. Per the germline V gene, CDR1 is TSWWSYY and CDR2 is QGS. Between 98% and 99.6% of sorted thymocytes were Vdelta1+. Extracted RNA was reverse transcribed into cDNA. The CDR3 regions were amplified by multiplex PCR from V-gene primers to a constant-region primer. TCRdb reran clone calling via CATT on the multiplex PCR reads. Of tens of thousands of delta-chain clones in the sample, 15% were seen once. This clone has only a few counts. No antigen is known for it. The material sequenced was Vdelta1+ gamma-delta thymocytes from the thymus. Subset indicated: FACS-sorted CD3+ TCRalphabeta- TCRVdelta1+ TCRVdelta2- thymocytes. The chain carries TRDV1 and TRDJ1; 13 nucleotides match TRDD3. The origin of this receptor is a boy under two years old who had congenital heart surgery. The chain's CDR3 is CALGAEGFLYMYWGIRRYTDKLIF. Here the CDR3 DNA reads TGTGCTCTTGGGGCGGAGGGATTCCTCTACATGTACTGGGGGATACGGAGGTACACCGATAAACTCATCTTT.